The T cell receptor (beta chain) under discussion was sequenced for a study of cytomegalovirus exposure and HLA in healthy donors. A multiplex PCR was run with 60 Vbeta primers and 13 Jbeta primers. In the authors' methods: Later analysis identified 80 million to 90 million unique TCR beta chains, about 10 million shared. Only in-frame clones appear in the TCRdb table, and some are missing; sequencing was by immunoSEQ multiplex PCR. That table gives V, J and clone size, and the DNA gave D and trimming. The sample shows some 120,000 clones, less than 80% of them seen only once. Findings of the study overall: Researchers counted 164 TCR beta chains as cytomegalovirus-associated. Usually a TCR sequence was rare, but some public TCRs were found in many donors.

Details on this clone: Its specificity is not known.

V shed 6 bases and J 4 bases; nucleotides not matched to a gene: 8. Germline-derived CDR1 and CDR2 are MNHEY and SMNVEV (reference sequence). The length of the CDR3 is 15 residues. The chain is built from TRBV27 and TRBJ2-2; 7 nucleotides line up with TRBD2. Sequencing was done on a sample of PBMCs. The source of this sequence is a man between 40 and 49 years old in good health and CMV-seropositive. CDR3 DNA: TGTGCCAGCAGACCGGACCAGCGGGGCACCGGGGAGCTGTTTTTT. This sequence encodes CASRPDQRGTGELFF.